These T cell receptor beta chains were read from a single sample in a study of blood T cell repertoires in COVID-19. Clones were sequenced by immunoSEQ multiplex PCR, and TCRdb holds only the in-frame ones, with some missing. The sample includes some 200,000 clones, roughly nine tenths seen only once; the top ten take about 6.5%. The sequenced sample consisted of peripheral blood. The receptors come from a woman older than 75 in a cohort sampled during active or convalescent COVID-19. Each CDR3 is given with its conserved first and last residue. D genes are given only for firm matches. Clone sizes are given selectively: once, few, many, or a class where the clone is expanded.

d_call	j_call	clone_size	v_call	cdr3_aa	cdr3_nt
TRBD2	TRBJ2-1	NA	TRBV10-3	CAISDRLAGGPHNEQFF	TGTGCCATCAGTGACCGACTAGCGGGAGGGCCCCACAATGAGCAGTTCTTC
TRBD2	TRBJ2-1	NA	TRBV6-4	CASSDGGGGHEQFF	TGTGCCAGCAGTGACGGAGGCGGGGGGCATGAGCAGTTCTTC
NA	TRBJ2-5	NA	TRBV9	CASSVGDFQETQYF	TGTGCCAGCAGCGTAGGGGACTTCCAAGAGACCCAGTACTTC
NA	TRBJ1-4	NA	TRBV6-1	CASSERGEKLFF	TGTGCCAGCAGTGAACGGGGTGAAAAACTGTTTTTT
TRBD2	TRBJ2-1	NA	TRBV30	CAWSVSPHRGGEGNEQFF	TGTGCCTGGAGTGTAAGCCCTCATCGGGGGGGCGAAGGTAATGAGCAGTTCTTC
NA	TRBJ1-1	NA	TRBV30	CAWGRGRGRIRGNTEAFF	TGTGCCTGGGGACGGGGCAGGGGACGAATTAGGGGGAACACTGAAGCTTTCTTT
NA	TRBJ2-7	NA	TRBV12-3/TRBV12-4	CASTSVDYEQYF	TGTGCCAGCACCTCAGTCGACTACGAGCAGTACTTC
TRBD1	TRBJ1-3	NA	TRBV6-5	CASSYSGQGSGNTIYF	TGTGCCAGCAGTTACTCGGGACAGGGCTCTGGAAACACCATATATTTT
NA	TRBJ1-5	NA	TRBV15	CATSRGADQPQHF	TGTGCCACCAGTCGAGGAGCGGATCAGCCCCAGCATTTT
NA	TRBJ2-5	once	TRBV2	CASSQEFQETQYF	TGTGCCAGCAGTCAGGAATTTCAAGAGACCCAGTACTTC
NA	TRBJ1-5	NA	TRBV13	CASSLGGNNQPQHF	TGTGCCAGCAGCTTAGGCGGGAACAATCAGCCCCAGCATTTT
NA	TRBJ2-7	NA	TRBV11-3	CASSPAQGSLVYEQYF	TGTGCCAGCAGCCCTGCACAGGGCTCTTTAGTCTACGAGCAGTACTTC
TRBD2	TRBJ2-1	once	TRBV14	CASSLGLAGVNEQFF	TGTGCCAGCAGCCTGGGACTAGCGGGAGTCAATGAGCAGTTCTTC
TRBD1	TRBJ1-1	NA	TRBV30	CAWRRDRGLRTEAFF	TGTGCCTGGAGGCGGGACAGGGGGCTCCGGACGGAAGCTTTCTTT
TRBD2	TRBJ2-1	few	TRBV5-6	CASSKTGGLNNEQFF	TGTGCCAGCAGCAAGACGGGGGGGCTCAACAATGAGCAGTTCTTC
NA	TRBJ2-5	NA	TRBV5-1	CASSLGQGRQETQYF	TGCGCCAGCAGCTTGGGGCAGGGGCGCCAAGAGACCCAGTACTTC
TRBD1	TRBJ1-1	once	TRBV9	CASSQGGVGATEAFF	TGTGCCAGCAGCCAAGGGGGCGTGGGGGCCACTGAAGCTTTCTTT
TRBD1	TRBJ1-2	NA	TRBV29-1	CSVPMGTDYGYTF	TGCAGCGTTCCCATGGGGACAGACTATGGCTACACCTTC
NA	TRBJ1-5	NA	TRBV6-5	CASSPGRRQPQHF	TGTGCCAGCAGTCCGGGGAGGCGGCAGCCCCAGCATTTT
NA	TRBJ1-6	NA	TRBV24-1	CATSEAVHNSPLHF	TGTGCCACCAGTGAGGCAGTTCATAATTCACCCCTCCACTTT
NA	TRBJ1-6	NA	TRBV5-1	CASSLEGGDSPLHF	TGCGCCAGCAGCTTGGAGGGAGGGGATTCACCCCTCCACTTT
TRBD2	TRBJ2-5	NA	TRBV15	CATSSTSGVWETQYF	TGTGCCACCAGCAGTACTAGCGGGGTATGGGAGACCCAGTACTTC
NA	TRBJ1-4	NA	TRBV29-1	CSVERGVNEKLFF	TGCAGCGTTGAACGGGGGGTCAATGAAAAACTGTTTTTT
TRBD1	TRBJ2-3	NA	TRBV6-6	CASSLRTGGVHDTQYF	TGTGCCAGCAGCCTTCGGACAGGTGGGGTTCATGATACGCAGTATTTT
NA	TRBJ1-4	NA	TRBV3-1/TRBV3-2	CASSQVMVLATEKLFF	TGTGCCAGCAGCCAAGTAATGGTGCTAGCAACTGAAAAACTGTTTTTT
TRBD1	TRBJ1-6	NA	TRBV5-1	CASSWGQGVGSPLHF	TGCGCCAGCAGCTGGGGACAGGGCGTCGGTTCACCCCTCCACTTT
NA	TRBJ2-1	NA	TRBV6-4	CASSDSLGGPNEQFF	TGTGCCAGCAGTGACTCGTTGGGGGGACCCAATGAGCAGTTCTTC
TRBD2	TRBJ2-1	once	TRBV5-1	CASSSGLAGILPNNEQFF	TGCGCCAGCAGTTCCGGTCTAGCGGGGATCTTACCTAACAATGAGCAGTTCTTC
NA	TRBJ1-5	NA	TRBV27	CASSFYSNQPQHF	TGTGCCAGCAGTTTCTATAGCAATCAGCCCCAGCATTTT
NA	TRBJ1-1	NA	TRBV5-1	CASSLPGDSNTEAFF	TGCGCCAGCAGCTTACCCGGCGACTCGAACACTGAAGCTTTCTTT
NA	TRBJ2-2	NA	TRBV3-1/TRBV3-2	CASSPRGGLTGELFF	TGTGCCAGCAGCCCCAGGGGCGGACTGACCGGGGAGCTGTTTTTT
TRBD2	TRBJ2-1	NA	TRBV28	CASSPRPSGGRDEQFF	TGTGCCAGCAGTCCACGGCCCAGCGGGGGGCGGGATGAGCAGTTCTTC
NA	TRBJ1-1	NA	TRBV14	CASQGSTEAFF	TGTGCCAGCCAGGGATCCACTGAAGCTTTCTTT
NA	TRBJ2-2	NA	TRBV2	CASSAVGTKNTGELFF	TGTGCCAGCAGTGCGGTGGGGACAAAGAACACCGGGGAGCTGTTTTTT
TRBD2	TRBJ2-5	NA	TRBV5-1	CASSLGGARQETQYF	TGCGCCAGCAGCCTCGGGGGGGCCCGCCAAGAGACCCAGTACTTC
NA	TRBJ1-4	NA	TRBV3-1/TRBV3-2	CASSQWDNSEARYEKLFF	TGTGCCAGCAGCCAATGGGACAATAGTGAGGCTCGTTATGAAAAACTGTTTTTT
TRBD1	TRBJ1-2	NA	TRBV18	CASSPIATTGTLTYGYTF	TGTGCCAGCTCACCCATAGCGACGACAGGGACTTTAACCTATGGCTACACCTTC
TRBD2	TRBJ2-2	NA	TRBV4-2	CASSLIAGGRGELFF	TGTGCCAGCAGCCTAATAGCGGGGGGGCGAGGGGAGCTGTTTTTT
NA	TRBJ2-2	NA	TRBV7-9	CASSLPGGGETGELFF	TGTGCCAGCAGCTTACCTGGAGGGGGGGAAACCGGGGAGCTGTTTTTT
NA	TRBJ1-2	NA	TRBV7-9	CASSSQGYGYTF	TGTGCCAGCAGCTCGCAGGGTTATGGCTACACCTTC
NA	TRBJ2-5	NA	TRBV3-1/TRBV3-2	CASSQGGTATETQYF	TGTGCCAGCAGCCAAGGAGGAACCGCGACTGAGACCCAGTACTTC
NA	TRBJ1-3	NA	TRBV19	CASSARLLSGNTIYF	TGTGCCAGTAGTGCTCGACTATTATCCGGAAACACCATATATTTT
TRBD1	TRBJ1-4	NA	TRBV4-3	CASSQSGTGGEKLFF	TGCGCCAGCAGCCAGTCCGGGACAGGGGGTGAAAAACTGTTTTTT
NA	TRBJ1-6	once	TRBV24-1	CASQKGPNSPLHF	TGTGCCTCGCAGAAGGGGCCGAATTCACCCCTCCACTTT
NA	TRBJ1-5	NA	TRBV18	CASSPPGLRLGNQPQHF	TGTGCCAGCTCACCACCGGGCCTCAGGTTGGGCAATCAGCCCCAGCATTTT
NA	TRBJ2-1	few	TRBV7-9	CASSSRGPEEQFF	TGTGCCAGCAGCTCTCGCGGCCCTGAGGAGCAGTTCTTC
TRBD1	TRBJ1-2	few	TRBV7-9	CASSLEGTGHGYTF	TGTGCCAGCAGCTTGGAGGGGACAGGGCATGGCTACACCTTC
NA	TRBJ1-4	NA	TRBV11-2	CASSFGSPAEDEKLFF	TGTGCCAGCAGCTTTGGTTCGCCAGCGGAAGATGAAAAACTGTTTTTT
TRBD1	TRBJ2-2	NA	TRBV25-1	CASSEFGTGSTGELFF	TGTGCCAGCAGTGAATTTGGGACAGGGAGTACCGGGGAGCTGTTTTTT
NA	TRBJ1-5	NA	TRBV27	CASSFFWSAGNYSNQPQHF	TGTGCCAGCAGTTTCTTTTGGTCCGCCGGGAATTATAGCAATCAGCCCCAGCATTTT
TRBD1	TRBJ2-4	NA	TRBV19	CASSTGGRLAKNIQYF	TGTGCCAGTAGTACAGGGGGACGGCTAGCCAAAAACATTCAGTACTTC
NA	TRBJ2-3	once	TRBV19	CASSIPGADTQYF	TGTGCCAGTAGTATACCAGGGGCTGATACGCAGTATTTT
TRBD1	TRBJ1-1	few	TRBV7-9	CAIDRAFNTEAFF	TGTGCCATCGACAGGGCCTTTAACACTGAAGCTTTCTTT